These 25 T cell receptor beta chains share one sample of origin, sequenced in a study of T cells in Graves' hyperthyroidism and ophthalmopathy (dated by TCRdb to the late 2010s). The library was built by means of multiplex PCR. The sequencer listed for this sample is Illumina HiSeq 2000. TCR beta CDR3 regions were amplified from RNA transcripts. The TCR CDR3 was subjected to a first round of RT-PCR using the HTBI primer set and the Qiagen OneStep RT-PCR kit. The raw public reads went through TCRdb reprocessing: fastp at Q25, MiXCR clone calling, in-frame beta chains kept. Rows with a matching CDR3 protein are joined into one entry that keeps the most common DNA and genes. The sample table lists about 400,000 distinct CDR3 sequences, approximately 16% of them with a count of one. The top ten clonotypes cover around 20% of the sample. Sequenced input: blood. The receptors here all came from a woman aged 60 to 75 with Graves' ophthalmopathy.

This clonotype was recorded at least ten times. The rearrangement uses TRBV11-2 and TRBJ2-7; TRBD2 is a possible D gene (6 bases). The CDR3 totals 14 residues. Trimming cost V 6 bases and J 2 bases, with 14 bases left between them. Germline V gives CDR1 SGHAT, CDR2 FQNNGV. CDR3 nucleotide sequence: TGTGCCAGCAGTTTAAGTGGGGGGACCTACGAGCAGTACTTC. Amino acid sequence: CASSLSGGTYEQYF.

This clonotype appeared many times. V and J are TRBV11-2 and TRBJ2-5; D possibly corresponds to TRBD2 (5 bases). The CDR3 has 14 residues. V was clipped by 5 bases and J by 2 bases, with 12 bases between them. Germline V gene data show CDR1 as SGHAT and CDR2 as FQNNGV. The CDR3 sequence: CASSPFTSQETQYF. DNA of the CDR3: TGTGCCAGCAGCCCCTTTACTAGTCAAGAGACCCAGTACTTC.

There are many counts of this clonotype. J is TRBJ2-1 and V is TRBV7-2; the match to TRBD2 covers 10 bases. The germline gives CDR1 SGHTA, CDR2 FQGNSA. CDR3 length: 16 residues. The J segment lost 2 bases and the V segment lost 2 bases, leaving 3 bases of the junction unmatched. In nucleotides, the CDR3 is TGTGCCAGCAGCTTACGAAGCGGGAGGGCCTACAATGAGCAGTTCTTC. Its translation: CASSLRSGRAYNEQFF.

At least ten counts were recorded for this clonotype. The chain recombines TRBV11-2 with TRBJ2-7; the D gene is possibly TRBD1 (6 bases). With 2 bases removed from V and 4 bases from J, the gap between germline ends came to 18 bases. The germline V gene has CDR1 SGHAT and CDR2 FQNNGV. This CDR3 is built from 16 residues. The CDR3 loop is CASSLNPRGTPYEQYF. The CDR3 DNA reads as TGTGCCAGCAGCTTAAACCCCAGGGGTACTCCTTACGAGCAGTACTTC.

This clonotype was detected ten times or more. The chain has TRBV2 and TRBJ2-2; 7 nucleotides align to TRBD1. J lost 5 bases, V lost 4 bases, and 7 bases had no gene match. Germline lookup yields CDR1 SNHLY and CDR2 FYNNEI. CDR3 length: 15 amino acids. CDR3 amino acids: CASSVGGLSTGELFF. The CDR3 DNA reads TGTGCCAGCAGTGTAGGGGGCTTATCGACCGGGGAGCTGTTTTTT.

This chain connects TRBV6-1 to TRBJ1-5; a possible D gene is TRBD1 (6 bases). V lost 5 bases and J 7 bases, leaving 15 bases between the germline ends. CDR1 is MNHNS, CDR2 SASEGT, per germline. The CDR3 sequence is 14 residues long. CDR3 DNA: TGTGCCAGCAGTTTCCGGGACACCGAACAGCCCCAGCATTTT. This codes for CASSFRDTEQPQHF.

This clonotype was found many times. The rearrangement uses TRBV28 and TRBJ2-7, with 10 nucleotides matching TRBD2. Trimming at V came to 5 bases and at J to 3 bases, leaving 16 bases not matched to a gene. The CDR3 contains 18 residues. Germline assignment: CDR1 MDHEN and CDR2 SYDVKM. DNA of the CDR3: TGTGCCAGCAGTCTAGGCCCCCCCGGGACTAGCGACCTCTACGAGCAGTACTTC. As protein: CASSLGPPGTSDLYEQYF.

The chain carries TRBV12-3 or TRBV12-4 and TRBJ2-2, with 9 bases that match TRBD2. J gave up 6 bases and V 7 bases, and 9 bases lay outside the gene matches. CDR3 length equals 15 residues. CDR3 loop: CASKTGSGRSGELFF. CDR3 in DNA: TGTGCCAGCAAAACGGGTAGCGGGAGATCCGGGGAGCTGTTTTTT.

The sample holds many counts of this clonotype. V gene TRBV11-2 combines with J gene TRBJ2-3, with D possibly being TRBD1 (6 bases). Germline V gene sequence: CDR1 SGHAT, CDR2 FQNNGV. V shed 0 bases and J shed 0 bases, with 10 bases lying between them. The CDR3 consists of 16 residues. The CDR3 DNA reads TGTGCCAGCAGCTTAGAGGGCAGGGGAAGCACAGATACGCAGTATTTT. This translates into CASSLEGRGSTDTQYF.

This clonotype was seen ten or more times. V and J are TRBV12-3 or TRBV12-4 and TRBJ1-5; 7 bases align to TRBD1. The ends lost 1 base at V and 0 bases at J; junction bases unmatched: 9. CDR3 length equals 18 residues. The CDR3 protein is CASSLEPGGQLSNQPQHF. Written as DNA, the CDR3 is TGTGCCAGCAGTTTAGAGCCTGGGGGACAGCTTAGCAATCAGCCCCAGCATTTT.

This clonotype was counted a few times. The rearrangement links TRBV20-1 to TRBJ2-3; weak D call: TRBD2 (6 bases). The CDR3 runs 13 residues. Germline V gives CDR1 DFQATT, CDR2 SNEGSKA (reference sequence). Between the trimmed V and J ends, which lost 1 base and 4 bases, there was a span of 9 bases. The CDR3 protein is CSARAGASDTQYF. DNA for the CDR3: TGCAGTGCTAGAGCGGGAGCCTCAGATACGCAGTATTTT.

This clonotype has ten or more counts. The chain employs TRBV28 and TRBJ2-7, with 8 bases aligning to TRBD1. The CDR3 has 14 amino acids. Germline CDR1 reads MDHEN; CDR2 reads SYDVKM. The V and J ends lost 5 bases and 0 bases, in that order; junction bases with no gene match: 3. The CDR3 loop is CASSQDRDSYEQYF. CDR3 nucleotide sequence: TGTGCCAGCAGTCAGGACAGGGACTCCTACGAGCAGTACTTC.

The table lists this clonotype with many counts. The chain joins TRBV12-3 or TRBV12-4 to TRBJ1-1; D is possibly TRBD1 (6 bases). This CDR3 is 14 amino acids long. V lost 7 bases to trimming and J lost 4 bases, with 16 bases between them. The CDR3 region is CASILRGGVTEAFF. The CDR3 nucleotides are TGTGCCAGCATCCTGCGAGGGGGTGTCACTGAAGCTTTCTTT.

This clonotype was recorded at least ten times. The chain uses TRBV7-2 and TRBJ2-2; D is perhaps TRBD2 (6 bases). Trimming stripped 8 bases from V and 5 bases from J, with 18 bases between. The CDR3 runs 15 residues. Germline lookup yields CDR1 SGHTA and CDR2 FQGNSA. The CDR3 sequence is CASLQMGGKTGELFF. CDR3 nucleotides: TGTGCCAGCCTCCAAATGGGCGGGAAAACCGGGGAGCTGTTTTTT. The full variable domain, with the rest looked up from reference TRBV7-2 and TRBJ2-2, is GAGVSQSPSNKVTEKGKDVELRCDPISGHTALYWYRQSLGQGLEFLIYFQGNSAPDKSGLPSDRFSAERTGGSVSTLTIQRTQQEDSAVYLCASLQMGGKTGELFFGEGSRLTVL.

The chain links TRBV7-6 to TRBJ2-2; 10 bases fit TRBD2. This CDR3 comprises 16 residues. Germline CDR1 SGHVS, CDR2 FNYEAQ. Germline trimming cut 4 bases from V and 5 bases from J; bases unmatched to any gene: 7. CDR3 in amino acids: CASSSGTSVGTGELFF. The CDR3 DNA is TGTGCCAGCAGCTCCGGGACTAGCGTTGGTACCGGGGAGCTGTTTTTT.

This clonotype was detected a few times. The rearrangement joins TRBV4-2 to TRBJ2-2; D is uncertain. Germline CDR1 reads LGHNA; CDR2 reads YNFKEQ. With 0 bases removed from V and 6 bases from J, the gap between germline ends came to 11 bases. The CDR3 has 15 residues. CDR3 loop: CASSQENSISGELFF. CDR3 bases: TGTGCCAGCAGCCAAGAGAATAGCATTTCCGGGGAGCTGTTTTTT.

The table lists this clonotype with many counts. CDR3: CAWTDPGTEAFF. The CDR3 region has the DNA TGTGCCTGGACCGACCCGGGCACTGAAGCTTTCTTT. V gene TRBV30 combines with J gene TRBJ1-1; no reliable D call. The CDR3 covers 12 residues. V was pared by 4 bases and J by 4 bases, with 10 bases between. Germline CDR1 and CDR2: GTSNPN and SVGIG (reference sequence).

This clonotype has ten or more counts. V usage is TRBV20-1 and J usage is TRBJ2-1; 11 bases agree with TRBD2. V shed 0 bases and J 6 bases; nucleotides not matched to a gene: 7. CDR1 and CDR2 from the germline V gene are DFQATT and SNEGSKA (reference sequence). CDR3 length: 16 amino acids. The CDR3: CSARDLLAGDVNEQFF. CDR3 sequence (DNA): TGCAGTGCTAGAGATTTACTAGCGGGAGACGTCAATGAGCAGTTCTTC.

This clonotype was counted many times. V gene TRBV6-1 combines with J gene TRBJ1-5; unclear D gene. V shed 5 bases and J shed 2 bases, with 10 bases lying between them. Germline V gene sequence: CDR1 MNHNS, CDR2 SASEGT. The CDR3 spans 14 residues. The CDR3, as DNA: TGTGCCAGCAGTCCCATGGTGGGCAATCAGCCCCAGCATTTT. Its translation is CASSPMVGNQPQHF.

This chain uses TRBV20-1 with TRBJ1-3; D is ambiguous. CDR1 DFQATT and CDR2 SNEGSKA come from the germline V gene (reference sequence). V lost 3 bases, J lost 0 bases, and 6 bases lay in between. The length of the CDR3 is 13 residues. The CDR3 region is CSASKYSGNTIYF. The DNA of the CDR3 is TGCAGTGCTAGTAAATACTCTGGAAACACCATATATTTT.

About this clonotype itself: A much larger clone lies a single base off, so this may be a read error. This CDR3 reads CASSFRETYEQYF. The CDR3 DNA reads TGTGCCAGCAGTTTCCGGGAGACCTACGAGCAGTACTTC. This rearrangement joins TRBV27 to TRBJ2-7, with a tentative D call TRBD2 (6 bases). Germline V gene data show CDR1 as MNHEY and CDR2 as SMNVEV (reference sequence). The length of the CDR3 is 13 residues. V was cut by 3 bases and J by 2 bases, with 8 bases left in between.

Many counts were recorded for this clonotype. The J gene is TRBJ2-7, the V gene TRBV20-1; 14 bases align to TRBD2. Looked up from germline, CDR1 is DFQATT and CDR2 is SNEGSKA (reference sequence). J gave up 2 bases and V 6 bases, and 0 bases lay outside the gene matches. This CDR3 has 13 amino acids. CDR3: CSATSGRAYEQYF. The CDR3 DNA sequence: TGCAGTGCGACTAGCGGGAGGGCCTACGAGCAGTACTTC.

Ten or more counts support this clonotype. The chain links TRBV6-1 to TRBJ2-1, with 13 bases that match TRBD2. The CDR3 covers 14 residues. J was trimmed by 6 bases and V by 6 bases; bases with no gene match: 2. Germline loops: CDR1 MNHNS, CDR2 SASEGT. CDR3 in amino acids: CASRGTSGINEQFF. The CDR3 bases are TGTGCCAGCAGAGGGACTAGCGGGATCAATGAGCAGTTCTTC.

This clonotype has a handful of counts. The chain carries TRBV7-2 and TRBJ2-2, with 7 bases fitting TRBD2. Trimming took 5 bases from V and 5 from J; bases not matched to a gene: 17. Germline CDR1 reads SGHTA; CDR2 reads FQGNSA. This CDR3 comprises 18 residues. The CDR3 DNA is TGTGCCAGCAGCACCGCGGGAGTCGGACCCTCGATTACCGGGGAGCTGTTTTTT. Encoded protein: CASSTAGVGPSITGELFF.

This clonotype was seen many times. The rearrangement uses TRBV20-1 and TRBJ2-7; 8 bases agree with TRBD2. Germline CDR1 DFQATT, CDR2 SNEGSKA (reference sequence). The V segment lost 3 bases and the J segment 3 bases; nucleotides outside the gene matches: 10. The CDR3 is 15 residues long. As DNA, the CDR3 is TGCAGTGCTAGGGGCGGCCTAGCGGGCAGCTACGAGCAGTACTTC. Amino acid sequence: CSARGGLAGSYEQYF.